A few counts support the clone carrying this T cell receptor (beta chain). CDR3 length equals 16 residues. Germline V gene sequence: CDR1 SGHTA, CDR2 FQGNSA. With 5 bases clipped from V and 4 bases from J, the junction kept 10 bases outside the gene matches. TCRdb recomputed calls from the RT-PCR reads with MiXCR, one row per CDR3 protein. Among about 680,000 distinct CDR3 sequences listed, around 14% were seen once. This clonotype originated in a female donor in good health, serving as a healthy control. Input material: memory CD4+ T cells from blood. The V and J genes are TRBV7-2 and TRBJ1-3; 8 bases are a match to TRBD1. In DNA form, the CDR3 reads TGTGCCAGCAGCCTGCGACAGGGGTTGGGAGGAAACACCATATATTTT. Its translation: CASSLRQGLGGNTIYF.